Below, one T cell receptor beta chain is given with its context. The data originate from a study of blood T cell repertoires in COVID-19. Whole-study context: Specimens from acute and convalescent COVID-19 originated in the United States, Italy and Spain.

Study processing details: Reference gene primers were amplified, and this amplification served to estimate nucleated cell counts. Assay: immunoSEQ multiplex PCR; the TCRdb copy retains only in-frame clones and omits some. From that table come the V and J calls and clone size; the DNA was used to work out D and trimming. The repertoire holds fewer than 250,000 clones, with 80% to 90% as singletons. The ends lost 0 bases at V and 6 bases at J; junction bases unmatched: 5. Germline CDR1 SGHNT, CDR2 YYREEE (reference sequence). CDR3 length: 16 amino acids. The sample comprised peripheral blood. The chain couples TRBV5-4 to TRBJ2-2, with 10 bases aligning to TRBD2. The clonotype originates from a woman in her seventies with active or convalescent COVID-19. In DNA, the CDR3 is TGTGCCAGCAGCTTGGGTCTAGCGGGAGACGCCGGGGAGCTGTTTTTT. Protein: CASSLGLAGDAGELFF.